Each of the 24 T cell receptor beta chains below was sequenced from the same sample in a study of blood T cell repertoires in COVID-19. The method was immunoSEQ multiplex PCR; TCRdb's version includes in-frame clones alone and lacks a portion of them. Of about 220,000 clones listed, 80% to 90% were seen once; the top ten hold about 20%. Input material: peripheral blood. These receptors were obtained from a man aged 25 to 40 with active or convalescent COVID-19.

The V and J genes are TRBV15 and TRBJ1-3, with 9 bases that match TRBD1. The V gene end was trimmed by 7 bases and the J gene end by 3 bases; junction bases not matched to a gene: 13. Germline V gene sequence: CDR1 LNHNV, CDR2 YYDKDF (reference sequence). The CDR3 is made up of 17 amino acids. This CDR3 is CATIGSPQGAGGNTIYF. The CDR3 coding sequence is TGTGCCACCATAGGCTCCCCACAGGGGGCTGGTGGAAACACCATATATTTT.

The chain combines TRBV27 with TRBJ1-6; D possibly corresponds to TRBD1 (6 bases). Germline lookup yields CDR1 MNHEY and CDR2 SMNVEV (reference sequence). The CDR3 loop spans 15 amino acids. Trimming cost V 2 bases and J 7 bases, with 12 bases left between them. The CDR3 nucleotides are TGTGCCAGCAGTTTAGAGGGGACACCCAATTCACCCCTCCACTTT. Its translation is CASSLEGTPNSPLHF.

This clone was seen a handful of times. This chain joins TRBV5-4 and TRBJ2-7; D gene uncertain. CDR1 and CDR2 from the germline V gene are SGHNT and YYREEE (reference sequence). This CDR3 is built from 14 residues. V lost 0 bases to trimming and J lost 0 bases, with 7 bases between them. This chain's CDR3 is CASSLGGRSYEQYF. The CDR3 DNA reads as TGTGCCAGCAGCTTGGGTGGGCGCTCCTACGAGCAGTACTTC.

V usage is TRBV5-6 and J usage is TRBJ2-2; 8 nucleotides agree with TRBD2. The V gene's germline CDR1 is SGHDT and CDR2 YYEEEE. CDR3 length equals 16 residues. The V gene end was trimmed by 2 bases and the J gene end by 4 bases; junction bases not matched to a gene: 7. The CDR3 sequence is CASSFVGGAGTGELFF. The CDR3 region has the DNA TGTGCCAGCAGCTTCGTCGGGGGGGCAGGCACCGGGGAGCTGTTTTTT. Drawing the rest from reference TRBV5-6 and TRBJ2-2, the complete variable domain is DAGVTQSPTHLIKTRGQQVTLRCSPKSGHDTVSWYQQALGQGPQFIFQYYEEEERQRGNFPDRFSGHQFPNYSSELNVNALLLGDSALYLCASSFVGGAGTGELFFGEGSRLTVL.

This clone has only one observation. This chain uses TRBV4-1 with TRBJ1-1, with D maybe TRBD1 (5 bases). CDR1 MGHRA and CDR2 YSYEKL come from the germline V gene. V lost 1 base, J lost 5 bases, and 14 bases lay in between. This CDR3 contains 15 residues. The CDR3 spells CASSQGAGGITEAFF. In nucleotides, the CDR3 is TGCGCCAGCAGCCAAGGGGCGGGGGGGATAACTGAAGCTTTCTTT.

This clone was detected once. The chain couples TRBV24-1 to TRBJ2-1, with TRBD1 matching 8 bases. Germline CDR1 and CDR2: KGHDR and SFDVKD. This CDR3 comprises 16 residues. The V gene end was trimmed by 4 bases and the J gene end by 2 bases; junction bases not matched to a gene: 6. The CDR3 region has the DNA TGTGCCACCAGTGACCCCGGGACAGGTCCCTACAATGAGCAGTTCTTC. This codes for CATSDPGTGPYNEQFF.

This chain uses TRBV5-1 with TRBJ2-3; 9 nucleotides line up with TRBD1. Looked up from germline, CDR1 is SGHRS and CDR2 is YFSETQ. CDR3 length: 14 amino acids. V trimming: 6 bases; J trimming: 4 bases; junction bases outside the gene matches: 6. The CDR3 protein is CASTDRGTADTQYF. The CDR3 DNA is TGCGCCAGCACAGACAGGGGGACCGCAGATACGCAGTATTTT.

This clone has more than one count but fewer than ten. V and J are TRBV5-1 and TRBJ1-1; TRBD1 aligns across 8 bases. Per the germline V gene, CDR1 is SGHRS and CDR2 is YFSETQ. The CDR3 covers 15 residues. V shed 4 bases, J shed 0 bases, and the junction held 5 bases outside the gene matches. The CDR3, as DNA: TGCGCCAGCAGCGCTAGGACAGGGATGAACACTGAAGCTTTCTTT. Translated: CASSARTGMNTEAFF.

The CDR3 here is CATRGGTGNTIYF. The CDR3 DNA reads as TGTGCCACCAGAGGGGGAACTGGAAACACCATATATTTT. This chain links TRBV15 with TRBJ1-3, with D perhaps matching TRBD1 (6 bases). In germline, CDR1 is LNHNV, CDR2 YYDKDF (reference sequence). The CDR3 spans 13 residues. The germline V and J ends were trimmed by 6 bases and 2 bases, with 8 bases remaining between them.

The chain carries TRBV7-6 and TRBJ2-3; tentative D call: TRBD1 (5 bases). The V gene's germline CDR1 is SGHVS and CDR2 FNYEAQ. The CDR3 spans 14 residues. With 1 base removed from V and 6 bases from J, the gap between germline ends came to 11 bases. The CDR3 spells CASSLGGESDTQYF. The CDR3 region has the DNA TGTGCCAGCAGCTTAGGGGGCGAGTCCGATACGCAGTATTTT.

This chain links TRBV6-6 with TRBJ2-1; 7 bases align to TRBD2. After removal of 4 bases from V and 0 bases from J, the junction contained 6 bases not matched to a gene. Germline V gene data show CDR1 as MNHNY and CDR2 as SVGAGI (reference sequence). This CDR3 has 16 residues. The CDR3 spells CASSSPAGYSYNEQFF. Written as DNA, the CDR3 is TGTGCCAGCAGTTCTCCAGCGGGGTACTCCTACAATGAGCAGTTCTTC.

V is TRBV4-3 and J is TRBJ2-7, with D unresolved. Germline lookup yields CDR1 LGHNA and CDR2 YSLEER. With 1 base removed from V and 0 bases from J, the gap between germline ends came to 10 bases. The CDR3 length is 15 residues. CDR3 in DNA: TGCGCCAGCAGCCAAGCGGAGTTGAGCTCCTACGAGCAGTACTTC. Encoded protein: CASSQAELSSYEQYF.

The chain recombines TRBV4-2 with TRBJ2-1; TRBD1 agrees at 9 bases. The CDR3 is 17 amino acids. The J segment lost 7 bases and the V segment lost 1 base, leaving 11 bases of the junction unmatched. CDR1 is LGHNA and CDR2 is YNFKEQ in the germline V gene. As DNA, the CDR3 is TGTGCCAGCAGCCAAGTGGGGGGAGGACAGGGGTTGAATGAGCAGTTCTTC. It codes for CASSQVGGGQGLNEQFF.

The CDR3 DNA follows: TGTGCCAGCAGTCCACCGACAGTGAACACTGAAGCTTTCTTT. Its protein product is CASSPPTVNTEAFF. This rearrangement joins TRBV28 to TRBJ1-1, with D tentatively TRBD1 (5 bases). The V and J ends lost 5 bases and 0 bases respectively, with 10 bases between them. The CDR3 totals 14 residues. Germline loops: CDR1 MDHEN, CDR2 SYDVKM. The full variable domain, completed using reference TRBV28 and TRBJ1-1, is DVKVTQSSRYLVKRTGEKVFLECVQDMDHENMFWYRQDPGLGLRLIYFSYDVKMKEKGDIPEGYSVSREKKERFSLILESASTNQTSMYLCASSPPTVNTEAFFGQGTRLTVV.

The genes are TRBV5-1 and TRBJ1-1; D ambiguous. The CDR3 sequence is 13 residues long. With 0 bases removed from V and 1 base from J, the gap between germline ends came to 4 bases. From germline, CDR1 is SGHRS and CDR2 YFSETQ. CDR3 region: CASSLVRNTEAFF. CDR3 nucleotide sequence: TGCGCCAGCAGCTTGGTTAGGAACACTGAAGCTTTCTTT.

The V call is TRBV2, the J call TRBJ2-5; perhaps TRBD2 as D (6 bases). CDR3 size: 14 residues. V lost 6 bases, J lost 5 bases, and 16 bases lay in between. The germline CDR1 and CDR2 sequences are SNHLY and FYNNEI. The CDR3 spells CASRETGRGETQYF. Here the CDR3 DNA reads TGTGCCAGCAGGGAAACGGGACGGGGGGAGACCCAGTACTTC.

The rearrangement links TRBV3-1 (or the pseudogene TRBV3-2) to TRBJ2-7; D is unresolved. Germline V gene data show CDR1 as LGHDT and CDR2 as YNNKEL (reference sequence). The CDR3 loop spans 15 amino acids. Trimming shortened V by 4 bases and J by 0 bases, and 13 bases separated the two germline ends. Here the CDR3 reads CASSPALFSSYEQYF. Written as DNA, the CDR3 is TGTGCCAGCAGCCCCGCCCTTTTTAGCTCCTACGAGCAGTACTTC.

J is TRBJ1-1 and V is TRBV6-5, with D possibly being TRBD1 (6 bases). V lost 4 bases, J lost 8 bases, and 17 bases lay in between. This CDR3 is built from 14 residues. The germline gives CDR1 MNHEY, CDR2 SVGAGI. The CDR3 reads CASSSHRRTGEAFF. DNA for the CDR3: TGTGCCAGCAGTTCCCACCGTCGCACAGGGGAAGCTTTCTTT.

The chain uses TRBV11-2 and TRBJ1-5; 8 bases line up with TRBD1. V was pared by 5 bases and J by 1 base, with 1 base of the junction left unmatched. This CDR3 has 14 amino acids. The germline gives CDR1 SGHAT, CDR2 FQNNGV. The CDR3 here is CASSRTGSNQPQHF. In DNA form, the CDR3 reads TGTGCCAGCAGCCGGACAGGGAGCAATCAGCCCCAGCATTTT.

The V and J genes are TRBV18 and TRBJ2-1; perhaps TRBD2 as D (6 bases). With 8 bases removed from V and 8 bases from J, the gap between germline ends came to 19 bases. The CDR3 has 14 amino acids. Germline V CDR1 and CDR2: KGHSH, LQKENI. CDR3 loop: CASTTGVGAHEQFF. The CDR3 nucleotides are TGTGCCAGCACAACGGGGGTGGGAGCCCATGAGCAGTTCTTC.

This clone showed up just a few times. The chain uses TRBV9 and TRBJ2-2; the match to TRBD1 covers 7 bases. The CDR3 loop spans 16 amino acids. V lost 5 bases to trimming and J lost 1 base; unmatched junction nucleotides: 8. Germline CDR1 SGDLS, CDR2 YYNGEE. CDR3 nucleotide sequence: TGTGCCAGCAGTCCTACCGACAGGGTGAACACCGGGGAGCTGTTTTTT. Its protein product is CASSPTDRVNTGELFF.

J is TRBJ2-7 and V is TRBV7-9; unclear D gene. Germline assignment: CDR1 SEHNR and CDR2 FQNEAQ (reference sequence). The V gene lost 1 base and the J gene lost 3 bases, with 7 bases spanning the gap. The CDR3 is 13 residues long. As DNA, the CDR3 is TGTGCCAGCAGCTTAGTTTTGAGCTACGAGCAGTACTTC. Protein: CASSLVLSYEQYF.

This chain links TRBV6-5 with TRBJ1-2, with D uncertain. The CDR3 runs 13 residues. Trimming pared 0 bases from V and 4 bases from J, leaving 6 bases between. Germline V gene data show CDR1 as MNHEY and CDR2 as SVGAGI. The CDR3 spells CASSYSNGYGYTF. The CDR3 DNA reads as TGTGCCAGCAGTTACTCGAACGGCTATGGCTACACCTTC.

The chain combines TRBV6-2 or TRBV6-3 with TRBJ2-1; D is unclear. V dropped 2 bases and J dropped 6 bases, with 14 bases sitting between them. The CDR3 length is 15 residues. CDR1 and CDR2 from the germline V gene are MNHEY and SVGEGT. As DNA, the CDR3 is TGTGCCAGCAGTTACCATCAACTATACGGCAATGAGCAGTTCTTC. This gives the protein CASSYHQLYGNEQFF.